This T cell receptor (beta chain) was sequenced in a study of cytomegalovirus exposure and HLA in healthy donors. Points on this clone: The antigen is not known. One end of the junction is discordant with germline, which a read error may explain.

The length of the CDR3 is 16 residues. Germline CDR1 reads SEHNR; CDR2 reads FQNEAQ (reference sequence). Regarding donors, all were healthy bone marrow donors. Study outcomes and limitations: In a later analysis, HLA-associated TCR beta chains were more clonally expanded than equally common others. In a later analysis, approximately 15,000 TCR beta sequences were associated with HLA alleles at 0.05 false discovery rate. Most subjects' HLA-A and HLA-B alleles were reportedly predicted from TCR beta sequences.

The PCR contained 60 Vbeta and 13 Jbeta primers. Only in-frame clones appear in the TCRdb table, and some are missing; sequencing was by immunoSEQ multiplex PCR. The sample lists around 50,000 clones, over 70% occurring once. The sequence was collected from a man younger than 45 in good health and CMV-seropositive. The specimen was PBMCs. The V call is TRBV7-9, the J call TRBJ1-1, with TRBD1 matching over 8 bases. Here the CDR3 reads CASSPRQGSVNTEAFF. The DNA of the CDR3 is TGTGCCAGCAGCCCCCGACAGGGGTCCGTGAATACTGAAGCTTTCTTT.